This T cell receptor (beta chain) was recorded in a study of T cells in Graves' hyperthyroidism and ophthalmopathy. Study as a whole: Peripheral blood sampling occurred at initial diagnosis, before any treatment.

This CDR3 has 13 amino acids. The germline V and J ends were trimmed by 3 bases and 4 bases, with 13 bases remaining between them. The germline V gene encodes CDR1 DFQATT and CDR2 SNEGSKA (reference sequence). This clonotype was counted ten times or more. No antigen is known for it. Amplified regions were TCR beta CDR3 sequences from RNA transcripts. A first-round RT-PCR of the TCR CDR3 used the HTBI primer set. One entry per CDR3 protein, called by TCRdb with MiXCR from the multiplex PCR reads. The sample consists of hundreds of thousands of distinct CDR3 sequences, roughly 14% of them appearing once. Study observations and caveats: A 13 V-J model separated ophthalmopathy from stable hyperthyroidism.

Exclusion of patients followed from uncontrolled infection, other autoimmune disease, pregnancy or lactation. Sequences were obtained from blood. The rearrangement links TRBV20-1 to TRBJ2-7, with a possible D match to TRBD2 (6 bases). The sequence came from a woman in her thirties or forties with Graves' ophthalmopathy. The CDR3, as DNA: TGCAGTGCTAGTCCCCTAGCGCAGTACGAGCAGTACTTC. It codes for CSASPLAQYEQYF.